This passage covers 24 T cell receptor beta chains from one sample sequenced in a study of blood T cell repertoires in COVID-19. Some clones are missing from TCRdb's copy, which holds only in-frame ones; the method was immunoSEQ multiplex PCR. The sample has around 500,000 clones; approximately 83% are singletons. Sequenced material: peripheral blood. These receptors came from a human donor in a cohort sampled during active COVID-19.

This chain links TRBV29-1 with TRBJ2-2; perhaps TRBD1 as D (6 bases). The CDR3 contains 15 residues. Trimming took off 6 bases at V and 0 bases at J, with 14 bases between the two ends. Per germline, CDR1 SQVTM and CDR2 ANQGSEA. The CDR3 DNA is TGCAGCGTCCTCCAGGGGCCCGCGAACACCGGGGAGCTGTTTTTT. As protein: CSVLQGPANTGELFF.

The chain combines TRBV28 with TRBJ2-1; 10 positions agree with TRBD2. CDR1 is MDHEN and CDR2 is SYDVKM in the germline V gene. The CDR3 sequence is 17 residues long. V lost 5 bases to trimming and J lost 0 bases; unmatched junction nucleotides: 7. CDR3 protein: CASSRAGGKSSYNEQFF. The CDR3 region has the DNA TGTGCCAGCAGTCGAGCGGGAGGGAAGAGCTCCTACAATGAGCAGTTCTTC.

This sequence joins TRBV5-1 and TRBJ2-5; the match to TRBD2 covers 8 bases. From germline, CDR1 is SGHRS and CDR2 YFSETQ. The trim removed 8 bases at V and 4 bases at J, leaving 7 bases unmatched. There are 13 residues in the CDR3. CDR3 in amino acids: CASTSGVGETQYF. The DNA of the CDR3 is TGCGCCAGTACTAGCGGTGTAGGAGAGACCCAGTACTTC. Drawing the rest from reference TRBV5-1 and TRBJ2-5, the complete variable domain is KAGVTQTPRYLIKTRGQQVTLSCSPISGHRSVSWYQQTPGQGLQFLFEYFSETQRNKGNFPGRFSGRQFSNSRSEMNVSTLELGDSALYLCASTSGVGETQYFGPGTRLLVL.

The rearrangement uses TRBV9 and TRBJ2-3; TRBD2 matches 9 bases. The CDR3 length is 14 residues. V shed 0 bases and J 9 bases; nucleotides not matched to a gene: 5. Per the germline V gene, CDR1 is SGDLS and CDR2 is YYNGEE. CDR3 in amino acids: CASSVDVSGRTQYF. As DNA, the CDR3 is TGTGCCAGCAGCGTAGATGTTAGCGGGAGAACGCAGTATTTT.

J is TRBJ2-3 and V is TRBV5-1, with 10 bases matching TRBD2. Germline V gene data show CDR1 as SGHRS and CDR2 as YFSETQ. J was trimmed by 3 bases and V by 2 bases; bases with no gene match: 3. The CDR3 is made up of 15 amino acids. The chain's CDR3 is CASSLAGGLTDTQYF. CDR3 nucleotides: TGCGCCAGCAGCTTAGCGGGAGGGTTAACAGATACGCAGTATTTT.

This chain joins TRBV2 and TRBJ2-1; 7 positions match TRBD1. Germline-derived CDR1 and CDR2 are SNHLY and FYNNEI. This CDR3 has 13 residues. J was trimmed by 6 bases and V by 7 bases; bases with no gene match: 6. The CDR3 region has the DNA TGTGCCAGCACCTTAACAGGGGCCAATGAGCAGTTCTTC. Translation: CASTLTGANEQFF. Supplemented by reference TRBV2 and TRBJ2-1, the full variable domain reads EPEVTQTPSHQVTQMGQEVILRCVPISNHLYFYWYRQILGQKVEFLVSFYNNEISEKSEIFDDQFSVERPDGSNFTLKIRSTKLEDSAMYFCASTLTGANEQFFGPGTRLTVL.

J is TRBJ1-1 and V is TRBV6-5; D is possibly TRBD1 (5 bases). This CDR3 has 14 amino acids. Trimming took off 7 bases at V and 3 bases at J, with 15 bases between the two ends. Germline-derived CDR1 and CDR2 are MNHEY and SVGAGI. The CDR3 DNA sequence: TGTGCCAGCATTTCGGACAAGGGCTACACTGAAGCTTTCTTT. Translated: CASISDKGYTEAFF.

The chain employs TRBV5-4 and TRBJ1-2; maybe TRBD1 (6 bases). Germline CDR1 is SGHNT and CDR2 is YYREEE (reference sequence). This CDR3 region has 17 residues. Trimming pared 5 bases from V and 1 base from J, leaving 21 bases between. The chain's CDR3 is CASRPGAAEYLNYGYTF. As DNA, the CDR3 is TGTGCCAGCAGGCCAGGGGCCGCGGAGTATCTTAACTATGGCTACACCTTC.

The chain is built from TRBV5-1 and TRBJ1-2; 11 bases are shared with TRBD1. Trimming took 3 bases from V and 7 from J; bases not matched to a gene: 2. This CDR3 region has 13 residues. Germline CDR1 reads SGHRS; CDR2 reads YFSETQ. This CDR3 is CASSWGTGGGYTF. The CDR3 DNA reads TGCGCCAGCAGCTGGGGGACAGGGGGTGGCTACACCTTC.

Written as DNA, the CDR3 is TGTGCCAGTAGTATAGGGAGGGTCGACACGCAGTATTTT. This encodes CASSIGRVDTQYF. The rearrangement links TRBV19 to TRBJ2-3; TRBD2 might be the D (6 bases). Germline V CDR1 and CDR2: LNHDA, SQIVND (reference sequence). Trimming removed 1 base from V and 9 bases from J, with 11 bases in between. This CDR3 comprises 13 residues.

This clone was seen only a few times. This chain connects TRBV7-3 to TRBJ1-2; TRBD1 agrees at 9 bases. This CDR3 has 15 amino acids. Germline trimming cut 4 bases from V and 4 bases from J; bases unmatched to any gene: 7. Germline V gives CDR1 SGHTA, CDR2 FQGTGA. CDR3 in amino acids: CASSSGQGSGYGYTF. As DNA, the CDR3 is TGTGCCAGCAGCTCAGGACAGGGGTCGGGCTATGGCTACACCTTC.

The chain is built from TRBV28 and TRBJ1-1, with TRBD1 as a possible D gene (6 bases). This CDR3 is 14 amino acids long. V lost 5 bases and J 10 bases, leaving 20 bases between the germline ends. Germline CDR1 reads MDHEN; CDR2 reads SYDVKM. The CDR3 region is CASSPGTTYRGAFF. Written as DNA, the CDR3 is TGTGCCAGCAGTCCCGGGACAACCTACCGGGGAGCTTTCTTT.

This chain connects TRBV5-4 to TRBJ2-3; D may be TRBD1 (5 bases). Germline CDR1 reads SGHNT; CDR2 reads YYREEE (reference sequence). The V end was cut by 1 base, the J end by 10 bases, with 13 bases between. The CDR3 loop spans 13 amino acids. The CDR3 here is CASSLSSLGAQYF. The CDR3 DNA reads TGTGCCAGCAGCTTGTCATCGCTAGGGGCGCAGTATTTT.

In this sample, this clone turned up once. This chain uses TRBV6-5 with TRBJ2-7, with 7 bases identical to TRBD2. Germline V lookup: CDR1 MNHEY, CDR2 SVGAGI. J gave up 3 bases and V 0 bases, and 5 bases lay outside the gene matches. CDR3 length: 15 residues. The CDR3 loop reads CASSYSSGRGYEQYF. CDR3 DNA sequence: TGTGCCAGCAGTTACTCGTCAGGGAGGGGCTACGAGCAGTACTTC.

The V call is TRBV18, the J call TRBJ1-4, with D uncertain. This CDR3 has 18 amino acids. Trimming took off 0 bases at V and 1 base at J, with 15 bases between the two ends. CDR1 is KGHSH and CDR2 is LQKENI in the germline V gene. CDR3 sequence (DNA): TGTGCCAGCTCACCACCCCGCGGAGGGTCGGTAACTAATGAAAAACTGTTTTTT. Its protein product is CASSPPRGGSVTNEKLFF.

The chain employs TRBV11-3 and TRBJ2-1; 11 nucleotides align to TRBD1. Germline lookup yields CDR1 SGHNT and CDR2 YENEEA. The CDR3 contains 13 residues. Trimming cost V 5 bases and J 10 bases; bases outside gene matches: 4. DNA of the CDR3: TGTGCCAGCAGCCTCGGGACAGGGGGGGAGCAGTTCTTC. Translating it yields CASSLGTGGEQFF.

The rearrangement uses TRBV7-3 and TRBJ2-7, with a weak D call TRBD1 (5 bases). There are 13 residues in the CDR3. V lost 2 bases and J 6 bases, leaving 11 bases between the germline ends. Germline V CDR1 and CDR2: SGHTA, FQGTGA. The CDR3: CASSLLNQGEQYF. CDR3 nucleotides: TGTGCCAGCAGCTTACTAAACCAGGGCGAGCAGTACTTC.

The V and J genes are TRBV28 and TRBJ2-5; 8 bases are a match to TRBD1. This CDR3 region has 16 residues. The germline CDR1 and CDR2 sequences are MDHEN and SYDVKM. Trimming cost V 6 bases and J 4 bases; bases outside gene matches: 13. The CDR3 is CASSSRRGQGGETQYF. DNA of the CDR3: TGTGCCAGCAGCTCCCGCAGGGGGCAGGGGGGAGAGACCCAGTACTTC.

The rearrangement links TRBV30 to TRBJ2-3; tentatively, D is TRBD2 (5 bases). The CDR3 covers 16 residues. From germline, CDR1 is GTSNPN and CDR2 SVGIG (reference sequence). V was cut by 0 bases and J by 3 bases, with 16 bases left in between. CDR3 residues: CAWSVLLGVPTDTQYF. CDR3 coding DNA: TGTGCCTGGAGTGTACTTCTCGGGGTCCCAACAGATACGCAGTATTTT.

Only one count was recorded for this clone. The chain links TRBV4-3 to TRBJ1-2; D unclear. The CDR3 has 15 amino acids. CDR1 LGHNA and CDR2 YSLEER come from the germline V gene. Trimming shortened V by 0 bases and J by 0 bases, and 8 bases separated the two germline ends. Written as DNA, the CDR3 is TGCGCCAGCAGCCAAGAGAGGAGAACTAACTATGGCTACACCTTC. It yields the protein CASSQERRTNYGYTF.

This chain links TRBV5-6 with TRBJ1-1, with 9 bases aligning to TRBD1. This CDR3 is 16 amino acids long. Germline V gene lookup returns CDR1 SGHDT and CDR2 YYEEEE. V gave up 4 bases and J gave up 6 bases; unmatched junction bases: 13. The CDR3 region is CASSDITGTGRAEAFF. The CDR3 region has the DNA TGTGCCAGCAGCGATATTACGGGGACAGGGAGAGCTGAAGCTTTCTTT.

V gene TRBV6-5 combines with J gene TRBJ2-1; 11 nucleotides align to TRBD2. The CDR3 contains 15 residues. Trimming took 6 bases from V and 7 from J; bases not matched to a gene: 8. CDR1 is MNHEY, CDR2 SVGAGI, per germline. CDR3 in amino acids: CASSRGLAGENEQFF. The CDR3 bases are TGTGCCAGCAGCCGTGGACTAGCGGGCGAAAATGAGCAGTTCTTC.

A note on this clone: Other DNA sequences from this sample encode an identical CDR3 as well. The V gene is TRBV5-4, the J gene TRBJ1-5; 8 bases align to TRBD1. The CDR3 contains 15 residues. Germline CDR1 reads SGHNT; CDR2 reads YYREEE (reference sequence). V was clipped by 2 bases and J by 1 base; unmatched bases: 2. Here the CDR3 DNA reads TGTGCCAGCAGCTTACAGGGGGTGAGCAATCAGCCCCAGCATTTT. It yields the protein CASSLQGVSNQPQHF.

The V gene is TRBV19, the J gene TRBJ2-6, with D possibly being TRBD2 (5 bases). V gave up 1 base and J gave up 0 bases, with 7 bases separating them. This CDR3 comprises 16 residues. Germline CDR1 is LNHDA and CDR2 is SQIVND (reference sequence). The CDR3 coding sequence is TGTGCCAGTAGTATAGCCGGGAACTCTGGGGCCAACGTCCTGACTTTC. Amino acids: CASSIAGNSGANVLTF.